The source of this TCR beta chain is a study of shared clonotypes between healthy human individuals (dated by TCRdb to the early 2020s). Turning to the overall study: The cohort included three men and a couple of women between 18 and 49 years of age. Blood TCR repertoires of roughly five healthy adults were deeply sequenced to estimate repertoire size and the extent of clonotype sharing between individuals. Per donor, leukapheresis produced somewhere between about 0.85 and 10 billion PBMCs. For each donor, three plates each were used for CD4 naive and CD4 memory, two plates were used for CD8 naive, and one plate was used for CD8 memory. To increase sequencing depth and limit assay-specific biases, TCR repertoire library preparation and sequencing were carried out by different laboratories using diverse techniques.

V gives up 5 bases and J gives up 8 bases, and the segment between their germline ends measures 24 bases. CDR1 and CDR2 (SEHNR, FQNEAQ) derive from the germline V gene (reference sequence). Inclusive of the bounding cysteine and phenylalanine, the CDR3 is 17 residues long. Just CDR3 DNA is preserved here, 51 bases in frame from base 1. The donors were healthy, HIV-negative adults with no recently reported acute infections or vaccinations. Only Caucasian adults living in Nashville, Tennessee, USA were represented among the donors. Magnetic negative selection was used to enrich CD4+ T cells, after which naive cells were positively selected on CD45RA and the negative fraction became the memory subset. Blood was obtained by leukapheresis, after which PBMCs were separated by Ficoll-Histopaque density gradient centrifugation and cryopreserved in liquid nitrogen vapor phase. Analytical flow cytometry was used to check the purity and quantity of each magnetically sorted T cell population. From each sorted fraction, genomic DNA was isolated and quantified by UV absorbance on a Nanodrop 2000c.

Using the deep immunoSEQ assay, multiplex PCR amplified TCR CDR3 regions from genomic DNA. Extracted genomic DNA from each cell subset was distributed evenly across all wells of several immunoSEQ 96-well plates, and each plate was treated as a replicate. For sorted subsets, each replicate PCR was loaded with 150 to 250 ng genomic DNA, equivalent to some 27,000 T cell genomes. The purified libraries were quantified using a Qubit 3.0 fluorometer, sized with a Bioanalyzer 2100, and then quantified again using the KAPA Library Quantification kit. Every immunoSEQ 96-well plate was sequenced on a dedicated single-read 150-cycle Illumina NextSeq 550 flow cell. The study's own analysis went as follows. The immunoSEQ output contained only junctional sequences without quality scores, so filtering could not match that applied to full-length reads. To assign V/J genes and CDR3, sequences were annotated against IMGT germline references using PyIR, a Python wrapper for IgBLAST v1.9. Reads were removed for weak V/J assignments (E-value above 1e-6), missing CDR3, stop codons, out-of-frame junctions, or ambiguous translated residues. V3J clonotypes were defined by identical inferred V gene, J gene, and CDR3 amino acid sequence. Percentage overlap between repertoires was calculated by dividing the number of shared unique clonotypes by the size of the smaller repertoire. Three approaches were used to assess repertoire richness: RTK rarefaction, the Chao1 estimator, and Recon v2.1 estimates of unobserved clonotypes. For all TCRbeta clonotypes obtained by the gDNA method from several donors, generation probabilities were computed with OLGA. Here the immuneACCESS table is served through TCRdb, limited to in-frame sequences with V and J called. Missing clones are a known gap in these copies; in checked studies unresolved V genes cover under half, and the rest lacks a known reason. V and J calls and clone size follow that table, whereas D and trimming were derived from the DNA. Recorded for this sample are approximately 2,300,000 clones; less than 95% of them occurred a single time. Jointly, the top ten make up roughly 0.34% of the sample.

What the work shows at the level of the full study, not this receptor alone: Compared with non-shared clonotypes, clonotypes shared by all four sorted-subset donors had higher generation probabilities. When several donors were compared, the shared fraction of clonotypes was roughly 5% for naive CD4, less than 4% for naive CD8, 2.3% for memory CD4, and 0.4% for memory CD8. Rarefaction of sorted-subset datasets indicated incomplete sequencing despite the large sequencing depth. The small number of donors limited the genetic and exposure-history diversity represented. Only blood was sampled, and tissue TCR repertoires likely differ from those in blood. Based on pairwise subsampling, the degree of clonotype sharing among donors was expected to be affected by sequencing depth. Naive subsets generally had larger estimated clonotype richness than memory subsets.

With respect to this clone: Its target antigen remains unknown. Base-call qualities are not available, and no considerably larger clone is one nucleotide away.

The chain is assembled from TRBV7-9 and TRBJ1-4; confidence is insufficient to name the D gene. Sequencing used naive CD4+ T cells from PBMCs. The intended sense of this specimen's cell subset or site label: CD45RA+ positively selected. The source of this sequence is a man between 18 and 35 years old in good health. Some clones in this sample may be carry-over from other donors' samples. In nucleotides, the sequence is TGTGCCAGCAGCCTACTCACCGCCCGTGGAGGTAGAGAAAAACTGTTTTTT. Translated, it reads CASSLLTARGGREKLFF.